A selection of T cell receptor beta chains follows, all from one sample in a study of shared clonotypes between healthy human individuals. Here immunoSEQ multiplex PCR was the method, and the copy in TCRdb shows in-frame clones only, minus some. This repertoire shows roughly 410,000 clones, approximately 96% found once; its top ten account for about 0.34%. Sequenced input: memory CD8+ T cells sorted from blood. The receptors originated from a man aged 30-40 years in good health. CDR3s include the opening cysteine and the closing phenylalanine or tryptophan. For some rows the clone size is stated as once, few or many, or as a class when expanded; others skip it.

>NA|TRBJ1-2|TRBV29-1
CSVADTGNYGYTF
>NA|TRBJ1-1|TRBV27
CASRRTASTEAFF
>NA|TRBJ2-1|TRBV11-1
CASSLIGLAGVGVGEQFF
>NA|TRBJ1-5|TRBV19
CASSEIQGGGQPQHF
>NA|TRBJ2-1|TRBV6-4
CASYRDSYNEQFF
>NA|TRBJ2-7|TRBV30
CAWSDGRAYEQYF
>NA|TRBJ2-7|TRBV5-1
CASEPGQGTYEQYF
>few|TRBJ1-2|TRBV11-3
CASSLGVGPYGYTF
>NA|TRBJ2-1|TRBV5-1
CASSLDGTASYNEQFF
>NA|TRBJ2-7|TRBV21-1
CASSKEVRTTYEQYF
>NA|TRBJ2-7|TRBV7-9
CASSRSGGPYEQYF
>NA|TRBJ2-1|TRBV4-2
CASSPGALIKNEQFF
>once|TRBJ2-7|TRBV6-1
CASTGTGVYEQYF
>NA|TRBJ2-3|TRBV9
CASSVGGFTDTQYF
>NA|TRBJ2-1|TRBV15
CATSTRDVLFNEQFF